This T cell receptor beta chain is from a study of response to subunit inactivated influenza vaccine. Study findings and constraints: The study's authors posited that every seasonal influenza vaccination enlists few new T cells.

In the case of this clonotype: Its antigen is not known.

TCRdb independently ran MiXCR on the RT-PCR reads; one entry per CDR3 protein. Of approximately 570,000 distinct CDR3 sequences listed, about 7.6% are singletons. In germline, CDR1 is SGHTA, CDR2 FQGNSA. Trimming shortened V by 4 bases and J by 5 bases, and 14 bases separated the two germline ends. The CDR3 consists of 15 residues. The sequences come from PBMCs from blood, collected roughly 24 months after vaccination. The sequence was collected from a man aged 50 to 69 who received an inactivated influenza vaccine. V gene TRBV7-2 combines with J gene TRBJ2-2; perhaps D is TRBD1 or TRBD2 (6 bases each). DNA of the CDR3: TGTGCCAGCAGCTCGCAGGGGAGGTGGACCGGGGAGCTGTTTTTT. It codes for CASSSQGRWTGELFF.